This T cell receptor beta chain came from a study of cytomegalovirus exposure and HLA in healthy donors. Study-level findings and limits: The study flagged about 160 TCR beta chains as cytomegalovirus-associated. In an earlier analysis, productive rearrangement rates for most beta V segments clustered near 87% or 30%. A missense DCLRE1C variant was associated with V- and J-gene trimming of TCR beta chains in a later analysis, and an independent cohort replicated the association.

Germline loops: CDR1 SGDLS, CDR2 YYNGEE. The CDR3 spans 17 residues. V lost 2 bases, J lost 0 bases, and 5 bases stayed unmatched. Primers included in the PCR were 60 Vbeta and 13 Jbeta primers. Sequencing used immunoSEQ multiplex PCR; TCRdb keeps in-frame clones, though not all of them. Of some 200,000 clones listed, over 80% are singletons. This clone was detected once. What it binds is not known. The clonotype comes from a man aged 40-50 years in good health and CMV-seropositive. V usage is TRBV9 and J usage is TRBJ1-3; 10 nucleotides agree with TRBD1. Source material: PBMCs. The CDR3 bases are TGTGCCAGCAGCGTCGGGACAGGGGATCTCTCTGGAAACACCATATATTTT. Translation gives CASSVGTGDLSGNTIYF.